These 20 T cell receptor beta chains were sequenced from one sample in a study of cytomegalovirus exposure and HLA in healthy donors. PCR amplification relied on 60 Vbeta primers (plus 13 Jbeta primers). Repertoires were generated with immunoSEQ multiplex PCR, while TCRdb's copy carries only in-frame clones and drops some. The sample lists some 54,000 clones, more than 70% occurring once. What was sequenced was PBMCs. The receptors were sampled from a male donor in good health and CMV-seronegative.

The chain links TRBV6-5 to TRBJ2-5, with D possibly matching TRBD1 (5 bases). The J call may be wrong; the DNA end is better matched by TRBJ2-7. Germline V gene lookup returns CDR1 MNHEY and CDR2 SVGAGI. The CDR3 totals 15 residues. The CDR3 sequence: CASSYRAGWGYEQYF. In DNA form, the CDR3 reads TGTGCCAGCAGTTACCGGGCAGGGTGGGGCTACGAGCAGTACTTC.

This clone has just a few counts. CDR3 DNA: TGCAGTGCTCTACAGGGTTACGAGCAGTACTTC. Translation gives CSALQGYEQYF. The chain is built from TRBV20-1 and TRBJ2-7; the D gene is possibly TRBD1 (6 bases). Trimming cost V 5 bases and J 4 bases, with 9 bases left between them. CDR3 length: 11 amino acids. Germline CDR1 reads DFQATT; CDR2 reads SNEGSKA (reference sequence).

The chain combines TRBV5-4 with TRBJ2-7, with unresolved D. The CDR3 is made up of 16 amino acids. CDR1 and CDR2 from the germline V gene are SGHNT and YYREEE (reference sequence). V was clipped by 0 bases and J by 3 bases, with 16 bases between them. As DNA, the CDR3 is TGTGCCAGCAGCTTGGCCGGTAGACTTGAACACTACGAGCAGTACTTC. As protein: CASSLAGRLEHYEQYF.

The rearrangement links TRBV7-3 to TRBJ2-1; 9 bases map to TRBD1. The V gene's germline CDR1 is SGHTA and CDR2 FQGTGA. V trimming: 5 bases; J trimming: 4 bases; junction bases outside the gene matches: 9. The CDR3 has 16 residues. CDR3 sequence (DNA): TGTGCCAGCAGCCCGGGGGGACAGGGAGCATACAATGAGCAGTTCTTC. Translating gives CASSPGGQGAYNEQFF.

The chain carries TRBV6-5 and TRBJ1-2, with 7 bases matching TRBD1. Germline CDR1 MNHEY, CDR2 SVGAGI. The CDR3 extends over 15 amino acids. The V gene end was trimmed by 0 bases and the J gene end by 2 bases; junction bases not matched to a gene: 3. CDR3 residues: CASSYSGDSNYGYTF. The CDR3 bases are TGTGCCAGCAGTTACTCTGGGGACAGCAACTATGGCTACACCTTC.

The sample holds a few counts of this clone. This chain connects TRBV7-9 to TRBJ2-5, with 7 bases that match TRBD2. The CDR3 spans 16 residues. Looked up from germline, CDR1 is SEHNR and CDR2 is FQNEAQ (reference sequence). V gave up 5 bases and J gave up 5 bases; unmatched junction bases: 14. CDR3 nucleotide sequence: TGTGCCAGCAGCCCTCCCGGAGGCGGGAGAGAGGAGACCCAGTACTTC. Residues: CASSPPGGGREETQYF. The entire variable domain, with the rest obtained from reference TRBV7-9 and TRBJ2-5, is as follows: DTGVSQNPRHKITKRGQNVTFRCDPISEHNRLYWYRQTLGQGPEFLTYFQNEAQLEKSRLLSDRFSAERPKGSFSTLEIQRTEQGDSAMYLCASSPPGGGREETQYFGPGTRLLVL.

This chain joins TRBV7-9 and TRBJ2-5; 7 bases map to TRBD1. The CDR3 consists of 16 residues. In germline, CDR1 is SEHNR, CDR2 FQNEAQ (reference sequence). The V segment lost 4 bases and the J segment 5 bases; nucleotides outside the gene matches: 13. The CDR3 sequence is CASSSSRQGGGETQYF. The CDR3 DNA reads TGTGCCAGCAGCTCCTCCCGACAGGGCGGTGGGGAGACCCAGTACTTC.

This clone turned up a few times. V gene TRBV19 combines with J gene TRBJ1-1, with TRBD1 as a possible D gene (6 bases). The germline V gene has CDR1 LNHDA and CDR2 SQIVND (reference sequence). V dropped 6 bases and J dropped 6 bases, with 14 bases sitting between them. There are 13 residues in the CDR3. The CDR3 loop reads CASSPQGLAEAFF. The CDR3 coding sequence is TGTGCCAGTAGCCCACAGGGTCTTGCTGAAGCTTTCTTT.

This clone was counted between two and nine times. The gene calls are TRBV13 and TRBJ1-2, with D unclear. The V and J ends lost 6 bases and 1 base respectively, with 9 bases between them. The CDR3 totals 13 residues. Germline-derived CDR1 and CDR2 are PRHDT and FYEKMQ (reference sequence). The CDR3 nucleotides read TGTGCCAGCAGTGCACAGCTTAACTATGGCTACACCTTC. This gives the protein CASSAQLNYGYTF.

The rearrangement joins TRBV27 to TRBJ2-1, with a possible D match to TRBD1 (6 bases). Per the germline V gene, CDR1 is MNHEY and CDR2 is SMNVEV (reference sequence). The V gene lost 4 bases and the J gene lost 4 bases, with 20 bases spanning the gap. The CDR3 contains 17 residues. The CDR3 DNA sequence: TGTGCCAGCAGTTCACTGGGGGCCCCGAAGGGATACAATGAGCAGTTCTTC. It yields the protein CASSSLGAPKGYNEQFF.

The chain employs TRBV7-2 and TRBJ2-1, with a weak D call TRBD2 (6 bases). The CDR3 sequence is 13 residues long. CDR1 SGHTA and CDR2 FQGNSA come from the germline V gene. V lost 0 bases and J 6 bases, leaving 6 bases between the germline ends. CDR3 DNA sequence: TGTGCCAGCAGCTTAGCAGCGGGCAATGAGCAGTTCTTC. This codes for CASSLAAGNEQFF.

The chain recombines TRBV6-5 with TRBJ2-5; TRBD2 agrees at 7 bases. The CDR3 length is 14 residues. Germline V lookup: CDR1 MNHEY, CDR2 SVGAGI. V gave up 6 bases and J gave up 4 bases; unmatched junction bases: 8. The DNA for the CDR3 is TGTGCCAGCAGGGGGAGTGGGAGGGTAGAGACCCAGTACTTC. Translation: CASRGSGRVETQYF.

This chain connects TRBV6-4 to TRBJ1-1; weak D call: TRBD1 (5 bases). The germline gives CDR1 MRHNA, CDR2 SNTAGT. The ends were cut back, 6 bases at V and 1 base at J, with 9 bases in the middle. This CDR3 region has 13 residues. CDR3 nucleotides: TGTGCCAGCAGCTTCGGACAGAACACTGAAGCTTTCTTT. Its translation: CASSFGQNTEAFF.

V is TRBV19 and J is TRBJ1-1; D is possibly TRBD1 (6 bases). Trimming removed 9 bases from V and 5 bases from J, with 19 bases in between. CDR1 LNHDA and CDR2 SQIVND come from the germline V gene (reference sequence). The CDR3 spans 14 residues. The CDR3 nucleotides read TGTGCCAGCCTGGTGGGGGCGTTAGGGACTGAAGCTTTCTTT. Its translation is CASLVGALGTEAFF.

V gene TRBV11-2 combines with J gene TRBJ2-1; 12 bases match TRBD2. Losses at the gene ends were 1 base for V and 9 bases for J; bases not matched to a gene: 1. This CDR3 is built from 14 residues. Germline V gene sequence: CDR1 SGHAT, CDR2 FQNNGV. Here the CDR3 reads CASSLVLAGGEQFF. The CDR3 nucleotides are TGTGCCAGCAGCTTAGTACTAGCGGGGGGTGAGCAGTTCTTC.

This clone was recorded a few times. The chain joins TRBV9 to TRBJ1-5; D is unclear. Germline V gene data show CDR1 as SGDLS and CDR2 as YYNGEE. CDR3 length equals 13 residues. Trimming stripped 5 bases from V and 3 bases from J, with 9 bases between. For the CDR3, the DNA is TGTGCCAGCAGTCCCGACATCAATCAGCCCCAGCATTTT. It encodes CASSPDINQPQHF.

The gene calls are TRBV19 and TRBJ1-3; the D gene is possibly TRBD1 (6 bases). The CDR3 sequence is 15 residues long. Germline-derived CDR1 and CDR2 are LNHDA and SQIVND (reference sequence). Trimming took 2 bases from V and 4 from J, leaving 12 bases between them. The CDR3 sequence: CASSITQGSGNTIYF. The CDR3, as DNA: TGTGCCAGTAGTATAACCCAGGGGTCCGGAAACACCATATATTTT.

The chain carries TRBV30 and TRBJ2-5; 7 bases map to TRBD1. The CDR3 spans 15 residues. Germline CDR1 GTSNPN, CDR2 SVGIG (reference sequence). V lost 1 base and J lost 4; bases outside the gene matches: 9. CDR3 bases: TGTGCCTGGAGTGACCTTGAGGGGGCTGGAGAGACCCAGTACTTC. It encodes CAWSDLEGAGETQYF. The full variable domain, in which reference TRBV30 and TRBJ2-5 provide the parts outside the CDR3, is SQTIHQWPATLVQPVGSPLSLECTVEGTSNPNLYWYRQAAGRGLQLLFYSVGIGQISSEVPQNLSASRPQDRQFILSSKKLLLSDSGFYLCAWSDLEGAGETQYFGPGTRLLVL.

The chain has TRBV27 and TRBJ2-7; TRBD1 aligns across 8 bases. V dropped 4 bases and J dropped 4; count of bases not matched to a gene: 3. From germline, CDR1 is MNHEY and CDR2 SMNVEV (reference sequence). There are 13 residues in the CDR3. The chain's CDR3 is CASSSGQGYEQYF. CDR3 sequence (DNA): TGTGCCAGCAGTTCCGGACAGGGTTACGAGCAGTACTTC.

The chain couples TRBV10-2 to TRBJ2-5, with 7 bases identical to TRBD1. CDR1 and CDR2 from the germline V gene are WSHSY and SAAADI. The trim removed 4 bases at V and 5 bases at J, leaving 4 bases unmatched. There are 13 residues in the CDR3. In DNA form, the CDR3 reads TGCGCCAGCAGTGTACAGGGGCGGGAGACCCAGTACTTC. Protein sequence: CASSVQGRETQYF.